This T cell receptor beta chain was retrieved from a study of T-cell reconstitution after alpha-beta-depleted transplantation in children. Construction of the TCRbeta library involved unique molecular identifiers. TCRdb reanalysed the PCR reads using MiXCR and keeps one entry per CDR3 protein. The data show roughly 590,000 distinct CDR3 sequences, 16% seen once. The clonotype originates from a human donor who donated a stem cell graft to a child with acute myeloid leukemia. This specimen was PBMCs from the stem cell graft donor, taken from the stem cell graft.

The chain's CDR3 is CASSLAPTLQNTEAFF. CDR3 sequence (DNA): TGTGCCAGCAGTTTAGCCCCCACCCTCCAGAACACTGAAGCTTTCTTT. The chain is built from TRBV12-3 or TRBV12-4 and TRBJ1-1, with D unclear. The CDR3 has 16 amino acids. Deletions cut 0 bases from V and 1 base from J, with 12 bases between.